This TCR beta chain was profiled in a study of PD-1 blockade in classical Hodgkin lymphoma. Findings and caveats of the study: Complete responders' diversity at baseline resembled that of newly diagnosed patients.

The CDR3 runs 17 residues. Germline V gene data show CDR1 as SGHKS and CDR2 as YYEKEE (reference sequence). Trimming pared 1 base from V and 0 bases from J, leaving 14 bases between. TCRdb's table, derived via immunoSEQ multiplex PCR, lists solely in-frame clones and lacks some. The repertoire holds about 98,000 clones, with 80% to 95% as singletons. Relapse was seen in all patients after autologous stem cell transplantation, and brentuximab vedotin exposure was variable. Remarks on this clone: Its antigen remains unknown.

Sequencing used peripheral blood mononuclear cells (PBMCs), obtained at baseline. The rearrangement uses TRBV5-5 and TRBJ1-3, with a possible D match to TRBD1 (6 bases). This sequence originates from a human donor with classical Hodgkin lymphoma. The DNA for the CDR3 is TGTGCCAGCAGCTTGTGGTCAGGGGCTAGCTCTGGAAACACCATATATTTT. Its protein is CASSLWSGASSGNTIYF.